These 11 T cell receptor beta chains were all obtained from the same sample, sequenced in a study of OX40 agonist ivuxolimab in advanced cancers. Sequenced by immunoSEQ multiplex PCR; TCRdb stores in-frame clones only, minus some. This sample has roughly 60,000 clones, with 65% to 85% found just once. The specimen was CD4+ or CD8+ T cells sorted from blood, collected in a trial of the OX40 agonist ivuxolimab. The receptors shown here come from an adult with an advanced solid tumor such as melanoma, head and neck, liver or kidney cancer.

This chain connects TRBV19 to TRBJ2-7; a weak D match, TRBD1 (6 bases). Germline CDR1 and CDR2: LNHDA and SQIVND (reference sequence). V was trimmed by 3 bases and J by 4 bases, leaving 16 bases between them. CDR3 length: 15 residues. The CDR3 region has the DNA TGTGCCAGTAGTATGGGACATACCGGGACGTACGAGCAGTACTTC. Encoded protein: CASSMGHTGTYEQYF.

The rearrangement links TRBV7-8 to TRBJ1-1; D uncertain. The V gene lost 8 bases and the J gene lost 3 bases, with 28 bases spanning the gap. The CDR3 has 18 amino acids. In germline, CDR1 is SGHVS, CDR2 FQNEAQ. The CDR3, as DNA: TGTGCCAGCGAGCGGGTCGGCGAGTGGGGTTCATCGGACACTGAAGCTTTCTTT. Its protein product is CASERVGEWGSSDTEAFF. The full variable domain, rest sourced from reference TRBV7-8 and TRBJ1-1, is GAGVSQSPRYKVAKRGQDVALRCDPISGHVSLFWYQQALGQGPEFLTYFQNEAQLDKSGLPSDRFFAERPEGSVSTLKIQRTQQEDSAVYLCASERVGEWGSSDTEAFFGQGTRLTVV.

The chain combines TRBV28 with TRBJ2-1, with 14 positions matching TRBD2. The CDR3 covers 17 residues. Germline V gene sequence: CDR1 MDHEN, CDR2 SYDVKM. The ends lost 7 bases at V and 6 bases at J; junction bases unmatched: 11. The CDR3 reads CASNQAGTSGSINEQFF. CDR3 in DNA: TGTGCCAGCAACCAAGCCGGGACTAGCGGGAGTATCAATGAGCAGTTCTTC.

The CDR3 loop is CASSPPSGGGGQETQYF. In DNA form, the CDR3 reads TGTGCCAGCTCACCACCCTCCGGCGGGGGAGGCCAAGAGACCCAGTACTTC. The chain combines TRBV18 with TRBJ2-5; TRBD2 agrees at 7 bases. V gave up 0 bases and J gave up 1 base; unmatched junction bases: 8. This CDR3 is 17 amino acids long. CDR1 is KGHSH, CDR2 LQKENI, per germline.

This clone was seen a few times. The chain joins TRBV2 to TRBJ1-5; D is unclear. Germline assignment: CDR1 SNHLY and CDR2 FYNNEI. The length of the CDR3 is 13 residues. The ends were cut back, 4 bases at V and 4 bases at J, with 8 bases in the middle. The CDR3 sequence is CASSGGRNQPQHF. In DNA, the CDR3 is TGTGCCAGCAGTGGTGGCAGAAATCAGCCCCAGCATTTT.

The chain recombines TRBV6-6 with TRBJ2-1; TRBD1 is a possible D gene (6 bases). This CDR3 spans 13 amino acids. The V gene's germline CDR1 is MNHNY and CDR2 SVGAGI (reference sequence). The V end was cut by 8 bases, the J end by 8 bases, with 16 bases between. In DNA form, the CDR3 reads TGTGCCAGCGAAAGAAGCTGGGGGCATGAGCAGTTCTTC. Translating it yields CASERSWGHEQFF.

The J gene is TRBJ2-3, the V gene TRBV7-8, with 7 bases identical to TRBD1. Germline CDR1 SGHVS, CDR2 FQNEAQ. The junction had 13 bases not matched to a gene; V was cut back by 5 bases and J by 2 bases. This CDR3 comprises 17 residues. The DNA for the CDR3 is TGTGCCAGCAGCATAGGCCCATCCACAGGGGACACAGATACGCAGTATTTT. Translation: CASSIGPSTGDTDTQYF.

This chain connects TRBV6-1 to TRBJ2-1; 13 positions match TRBD2. Per the germline V gene, CDR1 is MNHNS and CDR2 is SASEGT. V lost 7 bases and J lost 8; bases outside the gene matches: 8. The length of the CDR3 is 15 residues. CDR3 nucleotide sequence: TGTGCCAGCATTTTACTAGCGGGGGGGCCCGATGAGCAGTTCTTC. This sequence encodes CASILLAGGPDEQFF.

V gene TRBV11-2 combines with J gene TRBJ2-3; D call uncertain. The CDR3 spans 11 residues. Germline V CDR1 and CDR2: SGHAT, FQNNGV. Deletions cut 5 bases from V and 9 bases from J, with 9 bases between. The CDR3 sequence is CASSGRRTQYF. The CDR3, as DNA: TGTGCCAGCAGCGGACGGCGGACGCAGTATTTT.

This chain links TRBV2 with TRBJ1-5; weak D call: TRBD1 (5 bases). Trimming left V 5 bases short and J 4 bases short, with 12 bases between. CDR1 and CDR2 (germline): SNHLY, FYNNEI. The CDR3 is 14 amino acids. CDR3 loop: CASSRGDGNQPQHF. Here the CDR3 DNA reads TGTGCCAGCAGTAGGGGTGACGGGAATCAGCCCCAGCATTTT.

The chain carries TRBV7-9 and TRBJ1-1, with D unresolved. This CDR3 has 15 residues. Trimming shortened V by 5 bases and J by 2 bases, and 15 bases separated the two germline ends. CDR1 is SEHNR, CDR2 FQNEAQ, per germline (reference sequence). The chain's CDR3 is CASSVLEQTNTEAFF. The CDR3 coding sequence is TGTGCCAGCAGCGTCCTTGAGCAGACAAACACTGAAGCTTTCTTT.